The rows below give T cell receptor beta chains drawn from one sample of a study of shared T cell receptors in the human thymus. Method: immunoSEQ multiplex PCR; TCRdb's copy keeps in-frame clones and lacks some. Of 500,000 to 850,000 clones in the sample, approximately 87% are singletons; the top ten hold under 0.01%. The data also belong to a second study, concerning human thymus T cells.

Sequencing was carried out using thymocytes. The receptors were sampled from a boy in the first two years of life with a congenital heart defect. Both conserved end residues are part of each CDR3. The D gene is left open where the match is weak.

j_call d_call v_call cdr3_aa
TRBJ1-5 NA TRBV7-2 CASSLEAGGHDRCNQPQHF
TRBJ2-7 NA TRBV4-3 CASSPPSPLGLEDYEQYF
TRBJ2-3 NA TRBV28 CASAMVGRTSTDTQYF
TRBJ1-1 TRBD1 TRBV6-1 CASSESKWDRGNTEAFF
TRBJ2-2 NA TRBV13 CASSEGGIGGELFF
TRBJ2-3 TRBD1 TRBV10-3 CAIIEQGGTDTQYF
TRBJ1-5 NA TRBV6-1 CASSEAARIVQPQHF
TRBJ2-5 NA TRBV12-2 CASRLVGTRRETQYF
TRBJ2-7 TRBD2 TRBV2 CASSGVGLAGSYEQYF
TRBJ2-7 NA TRBV10-3 CAISESGSYEQYF
TRBJ1-4 NA TRBV11-2 CASSPPGNEKLFF
TRBJ1-6 TRBD1 TRBV15 CATTTGGNSPLHF
TRBJ1-2 TRBD1 TRBV28 CASSFDRVGGYPF
TRBJ1-5 NA TRBV30 CAWSTRGPCNQPQHF
TRBJ2-3 TRBD2 TRBV19 CASSPLAGSTDTQYF
TRBJ1-5 TRBD1 TRBV5-1 CASSNGQDSNQPQHF
TRBJ2-7 TRBD1 TRBV27 CASRLTGTGGNEQYF
TRBJ2-1 NA TRBV28 CASSFKLVNEQFF
TRBJ1-2 NA TRBV2 CASSTSYPSGGNYGYTF
TRBJ2-3 NA TRBV30 CAWSSGAVLVDDTQYF
TRBJ1-2 NA TRBV5-6 CASSLRLGSDYGYTF
TRBJ2-7 TRBD2 TRBV4-2 CASSPIPTRLAGVWEQYF
TRBJ2-2 NA TRBV5-1 CASSLARPYGELFF
TRBJ2-5 TRBD2 TRBV18 CASSPPGTSGRGETQYF
TRBJ2-3 NA TRBV6-5 CASSYSQTSHTDTQYF
TRBJ2-7 TRBD1 TRBV27 CASSSVRQGAYEQYF
TRBJ2-2 NA TRBV4-2 CASSTGFNGELFF
TRBJ2-3 TRBD2 TRBV4-3 CASSHEAGVTDTQYF
TRBJ1-2 NA TRBV28 CASSLCSNYGYTF
TRBJ1-4 TRBD1 TRBV5-1 CASSPSHRGSEKLFF
TRBJ1-1 NA TRBV6-5 CARGAGMNTEAFF
TRBJ1-2 TRBD1 TRBV6-5 CASSCTGTGGYGYTF
TRBJ2-7 NA TRBV4-3 CASSQEREPPLRGERTGYEQYF
TRBJ2-7 TRBD1 TRBV28 CASSHRTGPYEQYF
TRBJ2-1 TRBD2 TRBV29-1 CSVEVYGGGRAYEQFF
TRBJ1-2 TRBD1 TRBV29-1 CSGSDRTYGYTF
TRBJ2-7 NA TRBV28 CASSGTPIGEQYF
TRBJ2-3 NA TRBV30 CAWSVLREDLDTQYF
TRBJ1-5 NA TRBV28 CASSLLTVISNQPQHF
TRBJ1-6 NA TRBV7-9 CASTMQNTSNSPLHF
TRBJ2-5 TRBD2 TRBV10-3 CATALAAPLETQYF
TRBJ2-1 TRBD2 TRBV15 CATSTPLRTRSSYNEQFF
TRBJ2-7 TRBD1 TRBV27 CASSKQGSEQYF
TRBJ1-6 NA TRBV5-6 CASSCRENPYNSPLHF
TRBJ1-2 TRBD1 TRBV28 CASSPVGTGGIGYTF
TRBJ1-2 TRBD1 TRBV28 CASRLRARQGGGGYTF
TRBJ2-3 TRBD2 TRBV5-4 CASSLSSLAGDLTDTQYF
TRBJ2-2 TRBD1 TRBV5-6 CASSSDRESDTGELFF
TRBJ2-3 TRBD2 TRBV7-8 CASSLRAGGPPDTQYF
TRBJ2-7 NA TRBV10-2 CASSPYRIPEDGQYF
TRBJ2-5 NA TRBV27 CASSFRTAVGAQYF
TRBJ2-5 NA TRBV4-1 CASSQGVTGVRQETQYF
TRBJ2-1 NA TRBV6-7 CANRLHYNEQFF